The TCR beta chain under discussion was sequenced for a study of glioma-infiltrating T cells after dendritic cell vaccination. Across the study: The vaccine used monocyte-derived dendritic cells pulsed overnight with autologous tumor lysate. Points from the study as a whole: The cohort had few patients with full blood and tumor sets.

The table came from immunoSEQ multiplex PCR; TCRdb's copy has only in-frame clones and leaves some out. The table has roughly 83,000 clones, 70% to 90% seen once. On this clone itself: What it recognizes is unknown.

This CDR3 contains 20 residues. Germline values: CDR1 MRHNA, CDR2 SNTAGT. Trimming at V came to 8 bases and at J to 4 bases, leaving 23 bases not matched to a gene. The source is a human donor with glioblastoma. The chain recombines TRBV6-4 with TRBJ1-1; TRBD1 aligns across 12 bases. The material was blood, obtained before dendritic cell vaccination. The CDR3 coding sequence is TGTGCCAGCGGCCACGTCCGGGACAGGGGGCTCCCCACGTCGGGCACTGAAGCTTTCTTT. Amino acids: CASGHVRDRGLPTSGTEAFF.